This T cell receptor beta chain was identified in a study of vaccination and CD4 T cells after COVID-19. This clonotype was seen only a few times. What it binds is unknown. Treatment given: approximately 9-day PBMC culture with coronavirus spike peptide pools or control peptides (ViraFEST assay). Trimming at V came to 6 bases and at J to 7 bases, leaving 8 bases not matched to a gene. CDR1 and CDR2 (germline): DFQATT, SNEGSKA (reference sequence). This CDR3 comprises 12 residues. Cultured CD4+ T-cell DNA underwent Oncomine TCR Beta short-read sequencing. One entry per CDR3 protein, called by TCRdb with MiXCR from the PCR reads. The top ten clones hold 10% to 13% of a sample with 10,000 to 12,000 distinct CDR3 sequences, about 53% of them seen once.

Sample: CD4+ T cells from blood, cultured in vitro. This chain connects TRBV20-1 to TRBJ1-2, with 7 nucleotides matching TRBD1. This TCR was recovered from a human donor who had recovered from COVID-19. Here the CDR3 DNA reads TGCAGTGCGACAGGGAGTCAGATTGGCTACACCTTC. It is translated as CSATGSQIGYTF.